This T cell receptor beta chain is from a study of blood T cell repertoires in COVID-19. About the study: The study drew acute and convalescent COVID-19 samples from the United States, Italy and Spain. T cells, B-cell-depleted T cells, or PBMCs provided the cDNA or gDNA that served as material.

Authors' processing steps: Quantification of nucleated cells was approximated via reference gene primer amplification. Sequenced by immunoSEQ multiplex PCR; TCRdb stores in-frame clones only, minus some. V, J and clone size are those of that table, while D and trimming were read from the DNA. The sample lists some 99,000 clones; over 75% were seen once. Trimming removed 7 bases from V and 2 bases from J; junction bases left unmatched: 8. The CDR3 has 15 amino acids. In germline, CDR1 is LNHDA, CDR2 SQIVND (reference sequence). The chain has TRBV19 and TRBJ1-1; 9 nucleotides align to TRBD1. Sequencing was performed on peripheral blood. The origin of this receptor is a woman between 50 and 59 years old with acute or convalescent COVID-19. CDR3 sequence reads: CASTSNRGRNTEAFF. CDR3 in DNA: TGTGCCAGTACTTCAAACAGGGGGCGCAACACTGAAGCTTTCTTT.